This T cell receptor beta chain emerged from a study of CD8 T cells in ankylosing spondylitis. Many counts were recorded for this clonotype. Its antigen remains unidentified. MiXCR, applied by TCRdb to the 5' RACE reads, yields one record per CDR3 protein. Of 450,000 to 550,000 distinct CDR3 sequences listed, roughly 5% were seen once; the top ten hold around 3.6%. Germline V gene sequence: CDR1 LGHNA, CDR2 YNFKEQ. CDR3 length: 15 residues. Deletions cut 4 bases from V and 4 bases from J, with 16 bases between. Study-level results: Clones that were linked to disease were CD8+ and were relatively rare in peripheral blood. Characteristic of ankylosing spondylitis blood, it appeared, was a TCR beta motif comprising 7 to 9 highly homologous variants.

The clonotype comes from a male donor with ankylosing spondylitis. The chain links TRBV4-2 to TRBJ1-2; possible D gene TRBD1, 6 bases. Sequenced material: blood, either unsorted or a sorted T cell fraction (not recorded which). The CDR3 sequence is CASSLGSQGLYGYTF. The DNA of the CDR3 is TGTGCCAGCAGCCTAGGCTCACAGGGACTCTATGGCTACACCTTC.